The T cell receptor beta chain described here comes from a study of radiotherapy plus CTLA-4 blockade in lung cancer. Study background: Of all patients, more than 15% responded objectively and approximately 31% showed disease control. Study-wide points: After radiotherapy and ipilimumab, tumor-derived clones expanded in peripheral blood. Response, reportedly, was best predicted by interferon-beta along with early blood T cell clone dynamics.

CTLA-4 blockade using ipilimumab, together with focal radiation, was received by patients with chemo-refractory metastatic non-small-cell lung cancer. Using immunoSEQ multiplex PCR, the repertoire was profiled, and TCRdb retains in-frame clones only, with some absent. Of tens of thousands of clones in the sample, roughly 80% were seen once. The CDR3 loop spans 14 amino acids. Germline CDR1 PRHDT, CDR2 FYEKMQ (reference sequence). The J segment lost 6 bases and the V segment lost 4 bases, leaving 5 bases of the junction unmatched. This clone was counted only a few times. Antigen unknown. Sequencing was performed on peripheral blood, taken from a patient treated with radiotherapy plus ipilimumab. The genes are TRBV13 and TRBJ2-7; TRBD1 matches at 11 bases. The receptor was derived from a human donor with non-small cell lung cancer who had a partial response to radiotherapy plus ipilimumab. The CDR3 coding sequence is TGTGCCAGCAGCTCCCGGGACAGGGGGTCCGAGCAGTACTTC. It encodes CASSSRDRGSEQYF.